A single TCR beta chain is shown here with its context. Its antigen is undetermined. This sample is part of a study of beta chain features in type 1 diabetes. Findings of the study overall: TCRB CDR3s were moderately but significantly shorter in Type 1 diabetes patients in all four CD4+ subsets.

Isolated RNA was reverse transcribed in full, so expressed TCRB transcripts were sequenced. Clones were sequenced by immunoSEQ multiplex PCR, and TCRdb holds only the in-frame ones, with some missing. The table shows 250,000 to 350,000 clones, with 13% to 15% occurring only once. The sample taken for sequencing was naive CD4+ T cells from blood. The sequence was collected from a man younger than 40 with type 1 diabetes.

For the CDR3, the DNA is TGTGCCAGCACCGGCGTGGGGGGTGGCAATCAGCCCCAGCATTTT. Translating gives CASTGVGGGNQPQHF. The chain recombines TRBV28 with TRBJ1-5; D possibly corresponds to TRBD1 (5 bases). The V and J ends lost 7 bases and 2 bases respectively, with 15 bases between them. Germline V gene data show CDR1 as MDHEN and CDR2 as SYDVKM. CDR3 length equals 15 residues.